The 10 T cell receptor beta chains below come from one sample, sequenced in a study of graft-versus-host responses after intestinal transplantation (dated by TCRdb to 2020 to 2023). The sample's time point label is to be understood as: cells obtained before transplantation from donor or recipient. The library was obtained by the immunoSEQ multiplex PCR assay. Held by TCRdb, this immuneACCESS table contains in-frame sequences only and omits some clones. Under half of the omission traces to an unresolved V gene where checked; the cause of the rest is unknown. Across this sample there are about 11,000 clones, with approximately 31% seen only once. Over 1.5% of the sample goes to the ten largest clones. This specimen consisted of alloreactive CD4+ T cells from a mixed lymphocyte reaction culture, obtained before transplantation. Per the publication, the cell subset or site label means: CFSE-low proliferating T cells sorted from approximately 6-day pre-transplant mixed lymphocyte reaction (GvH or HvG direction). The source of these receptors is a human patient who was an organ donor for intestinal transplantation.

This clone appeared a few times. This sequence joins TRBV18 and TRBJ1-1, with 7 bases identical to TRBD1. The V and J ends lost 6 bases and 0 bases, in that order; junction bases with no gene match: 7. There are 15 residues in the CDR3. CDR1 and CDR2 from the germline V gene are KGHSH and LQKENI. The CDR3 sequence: CASSQGGPVNTEAFF. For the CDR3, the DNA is TGTGCCAGCTCGCAGGGGGGTCCCGTGAACACTGAAGCTTTCTTT.

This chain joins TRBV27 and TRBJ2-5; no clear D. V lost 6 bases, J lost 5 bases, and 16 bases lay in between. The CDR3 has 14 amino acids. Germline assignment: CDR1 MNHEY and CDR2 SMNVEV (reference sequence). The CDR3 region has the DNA TGTGCCAGCAGCCAGTATCGGGTTGCGGAGACCCAGTACTTC. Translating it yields CASSQYRVAETQYF.

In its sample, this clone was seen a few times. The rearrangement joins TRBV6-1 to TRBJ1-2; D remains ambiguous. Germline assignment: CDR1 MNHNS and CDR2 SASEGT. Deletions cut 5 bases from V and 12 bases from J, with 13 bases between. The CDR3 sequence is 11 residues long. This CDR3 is CASSYRGFDTF. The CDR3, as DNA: TGTGCCAGCAGTTACCGAGGGTTCGACACCTTC.

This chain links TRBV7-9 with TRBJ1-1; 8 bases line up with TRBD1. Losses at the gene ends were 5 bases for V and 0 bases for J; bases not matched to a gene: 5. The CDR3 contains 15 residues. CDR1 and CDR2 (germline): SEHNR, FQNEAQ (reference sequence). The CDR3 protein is CASSHGDRMNTEAFF. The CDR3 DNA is TGTGCCAGCAGCCACGGGGACAGGATGAACACTGAAGCTTTCTTT.

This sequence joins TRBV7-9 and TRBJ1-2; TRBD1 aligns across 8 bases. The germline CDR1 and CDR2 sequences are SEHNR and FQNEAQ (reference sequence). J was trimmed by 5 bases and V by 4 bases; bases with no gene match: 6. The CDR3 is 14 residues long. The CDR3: CASSSQGAFYGYTF. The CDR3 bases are TGTGCCAGCAGCTCCCAGGGGGCGTTTTATGGCTACACCTTC.

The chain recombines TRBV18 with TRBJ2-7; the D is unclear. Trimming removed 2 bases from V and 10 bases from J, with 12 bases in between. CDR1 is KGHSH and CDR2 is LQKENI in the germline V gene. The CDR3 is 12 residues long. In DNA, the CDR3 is TGTGCCAGCTCACCAGGCCAGGTGGAACAGTACTTC. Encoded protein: CASSPGQVEQYF. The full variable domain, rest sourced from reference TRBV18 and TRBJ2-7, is NAGVMQNPRHLVRRRGQEARLRCSPMKGHSHVYWYRQLPEEGLKFMVYLQKENIIDESGMPKERFSAEFPKEGPSILRIQQVVRGDSAAYFCASSPGQVEQYFGPGTRLTVT.

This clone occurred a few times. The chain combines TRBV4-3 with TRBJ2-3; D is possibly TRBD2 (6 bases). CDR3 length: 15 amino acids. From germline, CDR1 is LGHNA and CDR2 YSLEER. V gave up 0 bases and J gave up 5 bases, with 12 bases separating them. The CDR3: CASSQDTLALDTQYF. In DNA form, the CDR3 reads TGCGCCAGCAGCCAAGATACCCTAGCGCTAGATACGCAGTATTTT.

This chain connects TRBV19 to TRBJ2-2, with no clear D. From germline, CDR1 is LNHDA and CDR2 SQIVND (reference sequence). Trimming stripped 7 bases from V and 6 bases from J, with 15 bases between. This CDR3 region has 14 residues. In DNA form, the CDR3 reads TGTGCCAGTACTAGAAGCTCGTGGGCCGGGGAGCTGTTTTTT. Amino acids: CASTRSSWAGELFF.

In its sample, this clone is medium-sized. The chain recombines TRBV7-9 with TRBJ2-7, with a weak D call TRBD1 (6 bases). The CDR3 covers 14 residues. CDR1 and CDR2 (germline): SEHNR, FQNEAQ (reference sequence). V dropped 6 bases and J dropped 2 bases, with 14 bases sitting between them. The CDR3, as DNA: TGTGCCAGCAGTCAGGGGTGGGACCCCTACGAGCAGTACTTC. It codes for CASSQGWDPYEQYF.

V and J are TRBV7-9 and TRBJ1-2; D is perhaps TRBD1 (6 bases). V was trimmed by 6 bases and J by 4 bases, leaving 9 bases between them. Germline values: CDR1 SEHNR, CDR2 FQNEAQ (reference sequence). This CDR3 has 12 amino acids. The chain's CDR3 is CASRQGTYGYTF. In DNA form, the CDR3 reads TGTGCCAGCAGACAGGGAACCTATGGCTACACCTTC.